This T cell receptor (beta chain) was recorded in a study of blood T cell repertoires in COVID-19. Overall study: Sites in the United States, Italy and Spain provided acute and convalescent COVID-19 samples.

CDR1 is LNHNV and CDR2 is YYDKDF in the germline V gene (reference sequence). This CDR3 region has 13 residues. J gave up 2 bases and V 5 bases, and 3 bases lay outside the gene matches. Some clones are missing from TCRdb's copy, which holds only in-frame ones; the method was immunoSEQ multiplex PCR. The sample contains approximately 16,000 clones, 85% to 90% of which appear only once. The TCR comes from a woman in her 70s in a cohort sampled during active or convalescent COVID-19. The specimen sequenced was peripheral blood. The J gene is TRBJ2-7, the V gene TRBV15; 7 bases fit TRBD1. The CDR3 is CATSGDRAYEQYF. For the CDR3, the DNA is TGTGCCACCAGCGGTGACAGGGCCTACGAGCAGTACTTC.